The 32 T cell receptor beta chains reported below all come from one sample, sequenced in a study of cytomegalovirus exposure and HLA in healthy donors. Researchers ran the PCR with 60 Vbeta and 13 Jbeta primers. Clones were sequenced by immunoSEQ multiplex PCR, and TCRdb holds only the in-frame ones, with some missing. The sample holds under 300,000 clones, more than 55% seen once. Specimen: PBMCs. Receptors originate from a female donor in good health and CMV-seronegative.

V gene TRBV5-1 combines with J gene TRBJ1-5; 9 nucleotides agree with TRBD1. V lost 7 bases, J lost 1 base, and 6 bases stayed unmatched. This CDR3 comprises 15 residues. Germline V CDR1 and CDR2: SGHRS, YFSETQ. The CDR3 DNA sequence: TGCGCCAGCCGCCCCGACAGGGGGAGCAATCAGCCCCAGCATTTT. It yields the protein CASRPDRGSNQPQHF.

The chain combines TRBV30 with TRBJ1-5, with D perhaps TRBD1 (5 bases). V was trimmed by 2 bases and J by 5 bases, leaving 7 bases between them. The CDR3 extends over 12 amino acids. The V gene's germline CDR1 is GTSNPN and CDR2 SVGIG (reference sequence). CDR3 loop: CAWSQGDQPQHF. CDR3 coding DNA: TGTGCCTGGAGTCAGGGTGATCAGCCCCAGCATTTT.

In its sample, this clone was seen a few times. This rearrangement joins TRBV25-1 to TRBJ1-2; tentatively, D is TRBD1 (5 bases). Trimming took 3 bases from V and 5 from J, leaving 7 bases between them. Germline V gene lookup returns CDR1 MGHDK and CDR2 SYGVNS. The CDR3 extends over 12 amino acids. The CDR3 sequence is CASSDTGYGYTF. The CDR3 bases are TGTGCCAGCAGTGATACAGGTTATGGCTACACCTTC.

The chain uses TRBV4-1 and TRBJ2-2; the D is unclear. This CDR3 has 13 amino acids. CDR1 is MGHRA and CDR2 is YSYEKL in the germline V gene. The ends were cut back, 4 bases at V and 1 base at J, with 4 bases in the middle. Here the CDR3 DNA reads TGCGCCAGCAGCCCCATGAACACCGGGGAGCTGTTTTTT. This translates into CASSPMNTGELFF.

For the CDR3, the DNA is TGCGCCAGCAGCCGCGGGGAGGGGCGACCTAATGAAAAACTGTTTTTT. It yields the protein CASSRGEGRPNEKLFF. The rearrangement uses TRBV5-1 and TRBJ1-4; D perhaps matches TRBD1 (5 bases). V lost 4 bases and J lost 3, with 16 bases in between. Germline V gene lookup returns CDR1 SGHRS and CDR2 YFSETQ. The CDR3 runs to 16 residues.

The V gene is TRBV5-5, the J gene TRBJ2-7, with 8 bases matching TRBD2. CDR1 and CDR2 from the germline V gene are SGHKS and YYEKEE (reference sequence). V dropped 3 bases and J dropped 3; count of bases not matched to a gene: 2. The CDR3 contains 13 residues. The CDR3 loop reads CASSYGTSYEQYF. The CDR3 bases are TGTGCCAGCAGCTACGGGACTAGCTACGAGCAGTACTTC.

V and J are TRBV5-1 and TRBJ1-4; no reliable D call. The CDR3 has 16 residues. Deletions cut 5 bases from V and 0 bases from J, with 14 bases between. Per the germline V gene, CDR1 is SGHRS and CDR2 is YFSETQ. This CDR3 is CASRLSGGSTNEKLFF. The DNA of the CDR3 is TGCGCCAGCAGATTGTCCGGCGGCTCAACTAATGAAAAACTGTTTTTT.

The V call is TRBV11-2, the J call TRBJ1-1; tentatively, D is TRBD1 (5 bases). Germline V gene data show CDR1 as SGHAT and CDR2 as FQNNGV. Trimming pared 5 bases from V and 0 bases from J, leaving 7 bases between. This CDR3 region has 13 residues. CDR3 DNA: TGTGCCAGCAGCCTACAGGTGAACACTGAAGCTTTCTTT. This translates into CASSLQVNTEAFF.

The chain has TRBV7-9 and TRBJ2-2, with D maybe TRBD2 (5 bases). Trimming left V 5 bases short and J 5 bases short, with 18 bases between. The CDR3 has 16 residues. The germline CDR1 and CDR2 sequences are SEHNR and FQNEAQ (reference sequence). In DNA, the CDR3 is TGTGCCAGCAGCCCAAACTGGGGAGTACATACCGGGGAGCTGTTTTTT. Protein product: CASSPNWGVHTGELFF.

The V call is TRBV29-1, the J call TRBJ2-5; possible D gene TRBD1, 6 bases. The J call may be wrong; the DNA end is better matched by TRBJ2-7. The germline CDR1 and CDR2 sequences are SQVTM and ANQGSEA. The CDR3 is made up of 11 amino acids. In nucleotides, the CDR3 is TGCAGCGGCAAAGAAGGGGGCGAGCAGTACTTC. Its protein product is CSGKEGGEQYF.

V usage is TRBV27 and J usage is TRBJ1-1; D is perhaps TRBD1 (6 bases). V lost 5 bases, J lost 7 bases, and 14 bases lay in between. This CDR3 comprises 13 residues. CDR1 and CDR2 (germline): MNHEY, SMNVEV (reference sequence). Here the CDR3 DNA reads TGTGCCAGCAGTATAGGCAGGGGTTTTGAAGCTTTCTTT. Translated, it gives CASSIGRGFEAFF.

The chain is built from TRBV7-3 and TRBJ2-1, with D perhaps matching TRBD2 (5 bases). This CDR3 spans 15 amino acids. Germline V gene data show CDR1 as SGHTA and CDR2 as FQGTGA. V was cut by 4 bases and J by 0 bases, with 10 bases left in between. The DNA of the CDR3 is TGTGCCAGCAGCTCAAAGGAGGACTCCTACAATGAGCAGTTCTTC. Translated: CASSSKEDSYNEQFF. Full variable domain (rest looked up from reference TRBV7-3 and TRBJ2-1): GAGVSQTPSNKVTEKGKYVELRCDPISGHTALYWYRQSLGQGPEFLIYFQGTGAADDSGLPNDRFFAVRPEGSVSTLKIQRTERGDSAVYLCASSSKEDSYNEQFFGPGTRLTVL.

A few counts support this clone. The chain carries TRBV4-1 and TRBJ2-7, with TRBD1 as a possible D gene (6 bases). Germline CDR1 and CDR2: MGHRA and YSYEKL. V shed 0 bases and J shed 2 bases, with 17 bases lying between them. The CDR3 runs 17 residues. The CDR3 nucleotides are TGCGCCAGCAGCCAAGAAACCGGGACAAAGGGGGCCTACGAGCAGTACTTC. This gives the protein CASSQETGTKGAYEQYF.

This rearrangement joins TRBV19 to TRBJ2-2; weak D call: TRBD2 (7 bases). Germline V lookup: CDR1 LNHDA, CDR2 SQIVND (reference sequence). The germline V and J ends were trimmed by 1 base and 5 bases, with 11 bases remaining between them. The CDR3 sequence is 15 residues long. CDR3 in amino acids: CASSIAQGGTGELFF. The CDR3 DNA is TGTGCCAGTAGTATAGCACAGGGAGGGACCGGGGAGCTGTTTTTT. The variable domain in full, with the rest retrieved from reference TRBV19 and TRBJ2-2, is DGGITQSPKYLFRKEGQNVTLSCEQNLNHDAMYWYRQDPGQGLRLIYYSQIVNDFQKGDIAEGYSVSREKKESFPLTVTSAQKNPTAFYLCASSIAQGGTGELFFGEGSRLTVL.

The gene calls are TRBV6-1 and TRBJ1-1; tentatively, D is TRBD1 (5 bases). Trimming took off 3 bases at V and 1 base at J, with 12 bases between the two ends. There are 15 residues in the CDR3. Germline loops: CDR1 MNHNS, CDR2 SASEGT. In DNA, the CDR3 is TGTGCCAGCAGTGATATCCTCGGGGGGAACACTGAAGCTTTCTTT. Translated, it gives CASSDILGGNTEAFF.

The chain combines TRBV4-1 with TRBJ2-3; no definite D call. Germline V gene lookup returns CDR1 MGHRA and CDR2 YSYEKL. The CDR3 is 16 amino acids. V shed 4 bases and J shed 0 bases, with 14 bases lying between them. The CDR3 nucleotides read TGCGCCAGCAGCCCAGAAGCTTTCGCTAGCACAGATACGCAGTATTTT. Its protein is CASSPEAFASTDTQYF.

The rearrangement links TRBV5-4 to TRBJ2-1; D is uncertain. This CDR3 contains 13 residues. The V end lost 0 bases, the J end lost 4 bases, and 5 bases lay between the germline ends. The V gene's germline CDR1 is SGHNT and CDR2 YYREEE (reference sequence). The CDR3 is CASSLESYNEQFF. Here the CDR3 DNA reads TGTGCCAGCAGCTTGGAGAGTTACAATGAGCAGTTCTTC.

This rearrangement joins TRBV6-5 to TRBJ2-1, with D possibly matching TRBD1 (6 bases). Trimming took 5 bases from V and 8 from J, leaving 10 bases between them. This CDR3 is built from 12 residues. Germline V gene sequence: CDR1 MNHEY, CDR2 SVGAGI. CDR3 region: CASSPPGDEQFF. The CDR3 DNA reads TGTGCCAGCAGTCCCCCAGGGGATGAGCAGTTCTTC.

Worth noting for this clone: Other DNA sequences in this sample translate to the same CDR3. This chain joins TRBV6-5 and TRBJ1-1; 11 positions match TRBD1. CDR3 length: 15 residues. Germline CDR1 MNHEY, CDR2 SVGAGI. V was clipped by 5 bases and J by 8 bases; unmatched bases: 10. The DNA for the CDR3 is TGTGCCAGCAGTCCCGGGACAGGGGGGTTAAGAGAAGCTTTCTTT. It encodes CASSPGTGGLREAFF.

This chain joins TRBV19 and TRBJ1-5; 7 bases are a match to TRBD1. The CDR3 consists of 20 residues. Germline V gene data show CDR1 as LNHDA and CDR2 as SQIVND (reference sequence). V was pared by 5 bases and J by 2 bases, with 21 bases of the junction left unmatched. CDR3 residues: CASSPSRAGGRFYGNQPQHF. In DNA, the CDR3 is TGTGCCAGTAGTCCGAGTAGGGCAGGGGGAAGATTCTATGGCAATCAGCCCCAGCATTTT.

This clone was seen only once. The chain recombines TRBV2 with TRBJ1-2, with a weak D call TRBD1 (5 bases). Per the germline V gene, CDR1 is SNHLY and CDR2 is FYNNEI. The CDR3 runs to 13 residues. V lost 1 base and J 6 bases, leaving 9 bases between the germline ends. For the CDR3, the DNA is TGTGCCAGCAGTGAAGAAGGGGATAATGGCTACACCTTC. Amino acid sequence: CASSEEGDNGYTF.

This chain links TRBV9 with TRBJ2-7, with 13 bases matching TRBD2. The V segment lost 0 bases and the J segment 0 bases; nucleotides outside the gene matches: 9. The CDR3 sequence is 19 residues long. Germline values: CDR1 SGDLS, CDR2 YYNGEE. The DNA for the CDR3 is TGTGCCAGCAGCGTAGCCCCGGGACTAGCGGGGTCGAGCTCCTACGAGCAGTACTTC. Protein product: CASSVAPGLAGSSSYEQYF.

The chain links TRBV29-1 to TRBJ2-7, with 11 bases lining up with TRBD2. The length of the CDR3 is 15 residues. The trim removed 0 bases at V and 3 bases at J, leaving 4 bases unmatched. Germline V gene lookup returns CDR1 SQVTM and CDR2 ANQGSEA. CDR3 in DNA: TGCAGCGTTGAAGACCTTAGCGGGAGGGTCTACGAGCAGTACTTC. Amino acids: CSVEDLSGRVYEQYF.

This rearrangement joins TRBV13 to TRBJ2-7; tentative D call: TRBD2 (6 bases). V lost 3 bases and J lost 7, with 7 bases in between. Per the germline V gene, CDR1 is PRHDT and CDR2 is FYEKMQ (reference sequence). This CDR3 contains 11 residues. The CDR3 DNA reads as TGTGCCAGCAGCTTTGGAGGGGAGCAGTACTTC. This codes for CASSFGGEQYF.

Notes on this clone: Other DNA sequences in the sample encode the same CDR3. The rearrangement links TRBV7-9 to TRBJ1-1; no definite D call. With 1 base removed from V and 1 base from J, the gap between germline ends came to 7 bases. Germline V CDR1 and CDR2: SEHNR, FQNEAQ (reference sequence). This CDR3 has 14 residues. In DNA, the CDR3 is TGTGCCAGCAGCTTAGTCGGGGAGAACACTGAAGCTTTCTTT. This codes for CASSLVGENTEAFF.

This chain joins TRBV6-1 and TRBJ2-7; no clear D. Trimming stripped 3 bases from V and 5 bases from J, with 14 bases between. This CDR3 is built from 14 residues. Germline V gene sequence: CDR1 MNHNS, CDR2 SASEGT. The CDR3 is CASSESTEVDEQYF. The CDR3 coding sequence is TGTGCCAGCAGTGAGAGTACCGAGGTCGACGAGCAGTACTTC.

This clone has ten or more counts. The chain recombines TRBV5-5 with TRBJ2-4; D possibly corresponds to TRBD1 (6 bases). CDR1 and CDR2 (germline): SGHKS, YYEKEE (reference sequence). The CDR3 covers 14 residues. V shed 2 bases and J shed 6 bases, with 12 bases lying between them. The CDR3 is CASSLGTGPNIQYF. The CDR3 bases are TGTGCCAGCAGCTTAGGAACAGGGCCAAACATTCAGTACTTC. The full variable domain, in which reference TRBV5-5 and TRBJ2-4 provide the parts outside the CDR3, is DAGVTQSPTHLIKTRGQQVTLRCSPISGHKSVSWYQQVLGQGPQFIFQYYEKEERGRGNFPDRFSARQFPNYSSELNVNALLLGDSALYLCASSLGTGPNIQYFGAGTRLSVL.

In DNA, the CDR3 is TGCAGCGTAGCCTATCCGGGACAGGGGACCTACGAGCAGTACTTC. Protein sequence: CSVAYPGQGTYEQYF. V and J are TRBV29-1 and TRBJ2-7; 10 bases agree with TRBD1. Looked up from germline, CDR1 is SQVTM and CDR2 is ANQGSEA. V dropped 6 bases and J dropped 2; count of bases not matched to a gene: 10. The CDR3 contains 15 residues.

The CDR3 spells CASSDQTGGAYEQYF. The DNA for the CDR3 is TGTGCCAGCAGTGACCAGACAGGGGGAGCCTACGAGCAGTACTTC. The chain combines TRBV6-1 with TRBJ2-7, with 9 positions matching TRBD1. This CDR3 is built from 15 residues. Germline-derived CDR1 and CDR2 are MNHNS and SASEGT. V was clipped by 3 bases and J by 2 bases; unmatched bases: 5.

With respect to this clone: An end of the junction differs from the germline gene, which may be a read error. The chain couples TRBV7-9 to TRBJ1-3; D unclear. Germline V lookup: CDR1 SEHNR, CDR2 FQNEAQ (reference sequence). CDR3 size: 15 residues. Here the CDR3 reads CSSSLQAVPGNTIYF. In DNA, the CDR3 is TGTTCCAGCAGCTTACAAGCCGTTCCTGGAAACACCATATATTTT.

The chain uses TRBV9 and TRBJ2-5; 8 bases match TRBD2. The DNA end is a closer match to TRBJ2-7, so the J assignment may be wrong. The CDR3 has 16 residues. Germline V lookup: CDR1 SGDLS, CDR2 YYNGEE. This chain's CDR3 is CASSVKREWVYYEQYF. CDR3 DNA sequence: TGTGCCAGCAGCGTGAAGCGGGAGTGGGTGTATTACGAGCAGTACTTC.

For this clone: Mismatch with germline at one junction end may stem from a read error. Here the CDR3 reads CSSSFPRTEAFF. CDR3 DNA: TGTTCCAGCAGCTTTCCTAGAACTGAAGCTTTCTTT. The chain carries TRBV7-9 and TRBJ1-1; no clear D. The CDR3 extends over 12 amino acids. Looked up from germline, CDR1 is SEHNR and CDR2 is FQNEAQ (reference sequence).